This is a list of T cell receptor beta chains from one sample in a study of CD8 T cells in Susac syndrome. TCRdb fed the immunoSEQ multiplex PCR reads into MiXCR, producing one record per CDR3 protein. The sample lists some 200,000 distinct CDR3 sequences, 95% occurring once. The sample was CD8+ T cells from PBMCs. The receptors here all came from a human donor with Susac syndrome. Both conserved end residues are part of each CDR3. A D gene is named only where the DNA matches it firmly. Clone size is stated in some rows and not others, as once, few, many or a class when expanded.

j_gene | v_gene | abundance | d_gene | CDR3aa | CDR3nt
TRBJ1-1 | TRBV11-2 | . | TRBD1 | CASSTLQDRVELEAFF | TGTGCCAGCAGCACTTTACAAGACAGGGTAGAGTTGGAAGCTTTCTTT
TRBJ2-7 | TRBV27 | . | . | CASSSGPYEQYF | TGTGCCAGCAGTTCCGGGCCCTACGAGCAGTACTTC
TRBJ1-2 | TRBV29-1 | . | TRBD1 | CSVVTGERLGGYTF | TGCAGCGTTGTAACAGGGGAGCGATTAGGCGGCTACACCTTC
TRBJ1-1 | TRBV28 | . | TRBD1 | CASSWDRDMNTEAFF | TGTGCCAGCAGTTGGGACAGAGACATGAACACTGAAGCTTTCTTT
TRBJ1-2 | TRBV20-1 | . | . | CSARPRGLERIYGYTF | TGCAGTGCTAGACCACGGGGCCTTGAACGTATCTATGGCTACACCTTC
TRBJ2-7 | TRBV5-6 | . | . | CASSFRDIAYEQYF | TGTGCCAGCAGCTTCCGGGACATAGCCTACGAGCAGTACTTC
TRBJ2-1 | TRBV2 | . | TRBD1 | CASSGADRVRDEQFF | TGTGCCAGCAGTGGTGCTGACAGGGTGAGGGATGAGCAGTTCTTC
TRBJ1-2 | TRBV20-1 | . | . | CSAKDSLKNYGYTF | TGCAGTGCCAAAGACAGCCTTAAAAACTATGGCTACACCTTC
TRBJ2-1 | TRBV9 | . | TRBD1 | CASSGETGGNSYNEQFF | TGTGCCAGCAGCGGAGAGACAGGGGGAAACTCTTACAATGAGCAGTTCTTC
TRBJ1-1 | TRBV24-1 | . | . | CATSDTREAFF | TGTGCCACCAGTGATACGAGAGAAGCTTTCTTT
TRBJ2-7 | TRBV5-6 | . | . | CASRQEPDYEQYF | TGTGCCAGCAGACAAGAGCCAGACTACGAGCAGTACTTC
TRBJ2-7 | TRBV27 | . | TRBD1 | CASRMDRSYYEQYF | TGTGCCAGCAGGATGGACAGGAGTTACTACGAGCAGTACTTC
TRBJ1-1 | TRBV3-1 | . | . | CASSPGLRANTEAFF | TGTGCCAGCAGCCCCGGGCTCAGGGCGAACACTGAAGCTTTCTTT
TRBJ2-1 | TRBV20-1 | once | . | CSASDRNYNEQFF | TGCAGTGCCTCGGACAGAAACTACAATGAGCAGTTCTTC
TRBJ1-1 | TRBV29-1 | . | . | CSVDRMGGTEAFF | TGCAGCGTTGATAGGATGGGAGGCACTGAAGCTTTCTTT
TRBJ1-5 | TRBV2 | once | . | CASSEARGSQPQHF | TGTGCCAGCAGTGAAGCCCGGGGCAGTCAGCCCCAGCATTTT
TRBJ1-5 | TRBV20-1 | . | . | CSVFRVAQPQHF | TGCAGTGTCTTCCGGGTGGCGCAGCCCCAGCATTTT
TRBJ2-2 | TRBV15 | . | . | CATSRGGLSNTGELFF | TGTGCCACCAGCAGGGGGGGACTCTCGAACACCGGGGAGCTGTTTTTT
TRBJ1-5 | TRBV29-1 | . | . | CSVAIQGSNQPQHF | TGCAGCGTAGCGATACAGGGTAGCAATCAGCCCCAGCATTTT
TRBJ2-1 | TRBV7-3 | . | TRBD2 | CASSLNSPLAGGNNEQFF | TGTGCCAGCAGCTTAAATTCCCCACTAGCGGGGGGCAACAATGAGCAGTTCTTC
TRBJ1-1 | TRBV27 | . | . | CASSLFHGWEAFF | TGTGCCAGCAGTTTATTTCACGGATGGGAAGCTTTCTTT
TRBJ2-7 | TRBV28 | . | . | CASSSGSAPSYEQYF | TGTGCCAGCAGTTCCGGTTCCGCCCCCTCCTACGAGCAGTACTTC
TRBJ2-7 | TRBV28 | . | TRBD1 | CASEGQGSYEQYF | TGTGCCAGTGAGGGACAGGGCTCCTACGAGCAGTACTTC
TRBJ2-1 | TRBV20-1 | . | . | CSARGWDNEQFF | TGCAGTGCTAGAGGGTGGGACAATGAGCAGTTCTTC
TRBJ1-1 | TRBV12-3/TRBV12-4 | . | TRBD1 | CASSPPDRMNTEAFF | TGTGCCAGCAGCCCACCGGACAGGATGAACACTGAAGCTTTCTTT
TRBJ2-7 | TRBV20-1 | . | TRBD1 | CSARDPQGAAYEQYF | TGCAGTGCTAGAGATCCACAGGGGGCCGCCTACGAGCAGTACTTC
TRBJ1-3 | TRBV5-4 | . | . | CASSSYFGGAGNTIYF | TGTGCCAGCAGCTCCTATTTTGGGGGGGCTGGAAACACCATATATTTT
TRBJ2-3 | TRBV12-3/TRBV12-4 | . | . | CASTLEGGGTDTQYF | TGTGCCAGCACCCTCGAAGGTGGGGGCACAGATACGCAGTATTTT
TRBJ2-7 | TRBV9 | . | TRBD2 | CASSVAGLASNEQYF | TGTGCCAGCAGCGTAGCGGGACTAGCCTCGAACGAGCAGTACTTC
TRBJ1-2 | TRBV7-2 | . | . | CASSLDNSNYGYTF | TGTGCCAGCAGCTTAGATAACAGCAACTATGGCTACACCTTC
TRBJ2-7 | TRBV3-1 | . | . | CASSQANDGPGQQYF | TGTGCCAGCAGCCAAGCGAATGATGGTCCGGGACAGCAGTACTTC
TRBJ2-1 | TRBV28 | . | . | CASSSPQGAPYNEQFF | TGTGCCAGCAGCTCTCCTCAGGGAGCCCCCTACAATGAGCAGTTCTTC
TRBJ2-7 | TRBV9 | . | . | CASSAGVGAYEQYF | TGTGCCAGCAGCGCGGGGGTCGGCGCCTACGAGCAGTACTTC
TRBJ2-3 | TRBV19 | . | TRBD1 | CASGDRSTDTQYF | TGTGCCTCGGGGGACAGGAGCACAGATACGCAGTATTTT